What follows are 7 T cell receptor beta chains derived from one specimen sequenced in a study of CD8+ T cells in alopecia areata. Documented treatment: oral pan-JAK inhibitor, 5-10 mg twice daily. Sequencing used cDNA as its template, made by extracting RNA and reverse transcribing it. Sequencing used immunoSEQ multiplex PCR; TCRdb keeps in-frame clones, though not all of them. The sample holds 100,000 or so clones, almost 60% seen once. Sequences were derived from CD8+ T cells sorted from blood, sampled between weeks 55 and 65, from a patient treated with tofacitinib. These receptors all stem from a human donor with alopecia areata.

This rearrangement joins TRBV6-6 to TRBJ1-2; D may be TRBD1 (6 bases). Trimming stripped 8 bases from V and 4 bases from J, with 17 bases between. This CDR3 is built from 14 residues. Germline V gives CDR1 MNHNY, CDR2 SVGAGI (reference sequence). The CDR3 DNA sequence: TGTGCCAGCTCCCCGCTAGGACAGTCCTATGGCTACACCTTC. Translating it yields CASSPLGQSYGYTF.

This clone was detected only a few times. The chain employs TRBV28 and TRBJ2-5; TRBD2 aligns across 9 bases. The ends lost 1 base at V and 5 bases at J; junction bases unmatched: 11. CDR3 length equals 17 residues. Germline V gene sequence: CDR1 MDHEN, CDR2 SYDVKM. CDR3 sequence reads: CASSLLAGGLGEETQYF. The CDR3, as DNA: TGTGCCAGCAGTTTATTGGCGGGGGGGCTCGGTGAGGAGACCCAGTACTTC. Together with reference TRBV28 and TRBJ2-5, the CDR3 gives the full variable domain: DVKVTQSSRYLVKRTGEKVFLECVQDMDHENMFWYRQDPGLGLRLIYFSYDVKMKEKGDIPEGYSVSREKKERFSLILESASTNQTSMYLCASSLLAGGLGEETQYFGPGTRLLVL.

This rearrangement joins TRBV30 to TRBJ1-2; TRBD1 might be the D (5 bases). Germline V gene data show CDR1 as GTSNPN and CDR2 as SVGIG (reference sequence). Trimming stripped 2 bases from V and 6 bases from J, with 10 bases between. CDR3 size: 12 residues. The DNA of the CDR3 is TGTGCCTGGAGTTCGGCAGGGAATGGCTACACCTTC. Protein: CAWSSAGNGYTF.

In its sample, this clone was seen a few times. This chain connects TRBV27 to TRBJ2-3; no clear D. CDR1 is MNHEY, CDR2 SMNVEV, per germline (reference sequence). The CDR3 consists of 14 residues. Trimming stripped 4 bases from V and 3 bases from J, with 11 bases between. CDR3 loop: CASSSPSRTDTQYF. The CDR3 nucleotides read TGTGCCAGCAGTTCCCCCTCGAGGACAGATACGCAGTATTTT.

This rearrangement joins TRBV5-1 to TRBJ2-7; TRBD2 is a possible D gene (7 bases). There are 14 residues in the CDR3. V lost 0 bases, J lost 6 bases, and 13 bases lay in between. Germline V gene lookup returns CDR1 SGHRS and CDR2 YFSETQ. The CDR3 DNA reads as TGCGCCAGCAGCTTGGCTGGGGGCGGGGGCGAGCAGTACTTC. It encodes CASSLAGGGGEQYF. The full variable domain, its missing parts supplied by reference TRBV5-1 and TRBJ2-7, is KAGVTQTPRYLIKTRGQQVTLSCSPISGHRSVSWYQQTPGQGLQFLFEYFSETQRNKGNFPGRFSGRQFSNSRSEMNVSTLELGDSALYLCASSLAGGGGEQYFGPGTRLTVT.

This chain links TRBV6-5 with TRBJ2-7, with D possibly being TRBD1 (5 bases). CDR3 size: 13 residues. Germline loops: CDR1 MNHEY, CDR2 SVGAGI. The V and J ends lost 3 bases and 4 bases respectively, with 10 bases between them. The CDR3 DNA reads TGTGCCAGCAGTTATGGCAAGGGGTACGAGCAGTACTTC. Protein sequence: CASSYGKGYEQYF.

The V and J genes are TRBV14 and TRBJ1-2, with D possibly TRBD1 on 5 matching bases. The germline V and J ends were trimmed by 4 bases and 3 bases, with 15 bases remaining between them. The CDR3 sequence is 15 residues long. Germline V gene data show CDR1 as SGHDN and CDR2 as FVKESK. CDR3 loop: CASSPYGGSDYGYTF. The CDR3, as DNA: TGTGCCAGCAGCCCCTATGGGGGAAGTGACTATGGCTACACCTTC.